This T cell receptor (beta chain) was sequenced in a study of T-cell reconstitution after alpha-beta-depleted transplantation in children. Whole-study results and caveats: Surviving recipient T cells and thymic progenitors underlay high day-60 TCRbeta diversity in some patients.

The CDR3 runs 16 residues. J gave up 6 bases and V 5 bases, and 12 bases lay outside the gene matches. Preparing the TCRbeta library involved the use of unique molecular identifiers. One entry per CDR3 protein results from TCRdb running MiXCR on the PCR reads. The sample lists over 450,000 distinct CDR3 sequences, over 9.5% occurring once. This clonotype came up many times. Its antigen is as yet unknown. The rearrangement joins TRBV12-3 or TRBV12-4 to TRBJ1-4; 7 nucleotides agree with TRBD1. This material consisted of PBMCs, taken before TCRalphabeta/CD19-depleted stem cell transplant. The clonotype comes from a child aged 2-15 years with inherited bone marrow failure, due to receive a stem cell transplant. The CDR3 bases are TGTGCCAGCAGTCACCACCGGGACAGTACACATGAAAAACTGTTTTTT. It yields the protein CASSHHRDSTHEKLFF.